Each of the 21 T cell receptor beta chains below was sequenced from the same sample in a study of blood T cell repertoires in COVID-19. Method: immunoSEQ multiplex PCR; TCRdb's copy keeps in-frame clones and lacks some. The sample contains 310,000 or so clones, roughly 90% of which appear only once. Sequenced: PBMCs or T cells enriched from blood (not recorded which). These receptors came from a woman aged 40-49 years who had recovered from COVID-19.

V usage is TRBV7-8 and J usage is TRBJ2-2; 9 bases agree with TRBD1. Trimming took 0 bases from V and 4 from J; bases not matched to a gene: 6. The CDR3 extends over 17 amino acids. Germline loops: CDR1 SGHVS, CDR2 FQNEAQ. The DNA of the CDR3 is TGTGCCAGCAGCTTAGCGGGACAGGGAAGGATCACCGGGGAGCTGTTTTTT. Its translation: CASSLAGQGRITGELFF. Drawing the rest from reference TRBV7-8 and TRBJ2-2, the complete variable domain is GAGVSQSPRYKVAKRGQDVALRCDPISGHVSLFWYQQALGQGPEFLTYFQNEAQLDKSGLPSDRFFAERPEGSVSTLKIQRTQQEDSAVYLCASSLAGQGRITGELFFGEGSRLTVL.

The genes are TRBV27 and TRBJ1-6; D is unresolved. Germline CDR1 is MNHEY and CDR2 is SMNVEV (reference sequence). V was pared by 3 bases and J by 6 bases, with 9 bases between. The CDR3 is made up of 14 amino acids. The CDR3 reads CASSFGPINSPLHF. CDR3 nucleotides: TGTGCCAGCAGTTTTGGCCCGATTAATTCACCCCTCCACTTT.

The rearrangement joins TRBV20-1 to TRBJ2-5; D gene unclear. Trimming took 7 bases from V and 2 from J, leaving 8 bases between them. CDR3 size: 11 residues. Germline loops: CDR1 DFQATT, CDR2 SNEGSKA (reference sequence). The CDR3 loop is CSGYGQETQYF. For the CDR3, the DNA is TGCAGTGGGTACGGGCAAGAGACCCAGTACTTC.

Written as DNA, the CDR3 is TGTGCCAGCAGTGAAGGACAGGGGGCAGGTGGCTACACCTTC. Protein sequence: CASSEGQGAGGYTF. The chain carries TRBV2 and TRBJ1-2, with TRBD1 matching 10 bases. The CDR3 sequence is 14 residues long. Per the germline V gene, CDR1 is SNHLY and CDR2 is FYNNEI. V trimming: 1 base; J trimming: 7 bases; junction bases outside the gene matches: 3. The full variable domain, in which reference TRBV2 and TRBJ1-2 provide the parts outside the CDR3, is EPEVTQTPSHQVTQMGQEVILRCVPISNHLYFYWYRQILGQKVEFLVSFYNNEISEKSEIFDDQFSVERPDGSNFTLKIRSTKLEDSAMYFCASSEGQGAGGYTFGSGTRLTVV.

The rearrangement links TRBV4-1 to TRBJ1-1; TRBD1 matches 9 bases. The junction had 9 bases not matched to a gene; V was cut back by 2 bases and J by 5 bases. This CDR3 has 16 amino acids. Germline V gene lookup returns CDR1 MGHRA and CDR2 YSYEKL. The CDR3 DNA sequence: TGCGCCAGCAGCCAATTTACCGGGACAGGGATAACTGAAGCTTTCTTT. It translates to CASSQFTGTGITEAFF.

The chain links TRBV28 to TRBJ1-2; the D gene is possibly TRBD1 (6 bases). V lost 5 bases and J lost 3, with 28 bases in between. Germline CDR1 and CDR2: MDHEN and SYDVKM. This CDR3 has 19 amino acids. The CDR3 sequence: CASSIPQGILPARDYGYTF. The CDR3 region has the DNA TGTGCCAGCAGTATCCCTCAGGGGATTCTACCGGCTAGGGACTATGGCTACACCTTC.

The V call is TRBV4-1, the J call TRBJ2-7; D is possibly TRBD1 (6 bases). Trimming cost V 3 bases and J 0 bases, with 21 bases left between them. The CDR3 covers 18 residues. The germline gives CDR1 MGHRA, CDR2 YSYEKL. CDR3 region: CASSQDPPGVWYSYEQYF. The CDR3 region has the DNA TGCGCCAGCAGCCAGGACCCCCCAGGGGTTTGGTACTCCTACGAGCAGTACTTC.

The chain is built from TRBV27 and TRBJ1-2; D may be TRBD1 (5 bases). The CDR3 covers 12 residues. Germline V CDR1 and CDR2: MNHEY, SMNVEV (reference sequence). The ends were cut back, 8 bases at V and 8 bases at J, with 15 bases in the middle. CDR3 loop: CASGLAGLGYTF. CDR3 in DNA: TGTGCCAGCGGGCTCGCAGGGTTAGGCTACACCTTC.

This chain connects TRBV11-2 to TRBJ2-7, with a weak D call TRBD1 (6 bases). V shed 0 bases and J shed 0 bases, with 18 bases lying between them. CDR1 is SGHAT, CDR2 FQNNGV, per germline. The CDR3 has 18 residues. The CDR3 sequence is CASSLELPLGASSYEQYF. The CDR3 bases are TGTGCCAGCAGCTTAGAGCTGCCCTTGGGGGCCAGCTCCTACGAGCAGTACTTC.

The V and J genes are TRBV5-8 and TRBJ2-7; 10 nucleotides align to TRBD1. The germline V gene has CDR1 SGHTS and CDR2 YDEGEE. The J segment lost 5 bases and the V segment lost 4 bases, leaving 6 bases of the junction unmatched. The CDR3 consists of 14 residues. In DNA, the CDR3 is TGTGCCAGCAGCACGGGACAGGGGAAGCACGAGCAGTACTTC. Translating gives CASSTGQGKHEQYF.

This chain links TRBV7-2 with TRBJ1-1; unclear D gene. The V gene's germline CDR1 is SGHTA and CDR2 FQGNSA. Trimming removed 3 bases from V and 4 bases from J, with 9 bases in between. This CDR3 spans 13 amino acids. The CDR3 loop reads CASSFSVSTEAFF. CDR3 sequence (DNA): TGTGCCAGCAGCTTTTCCGTGAGCACTGAAGCTTTCTTT.

V usage is TRBV6-5 and J usage is TRBJ1-1; no definite D call. V was cut by 0 bases and J by 4 bases, with 12 bases left in between. The CDR3 totals 15 residues. The V gene's germline CDR1 is MNHEY and CDR2 SVGAGI. The CDR3 DNA is TGTGCCAGCAGTTACTCGACCATACAGAGCACTGAAGCTTTCTTT. Amino acids: CASSYSTIQSTEAFF.

V and J are TRBV5-1 and TRBJ2-7; 7 bases are a match to TRBD2. Trimming took 3 bases from V and 4 from J; bases not matched to a gene: 13. This CDR3 has 16 amino acids. CDR1 is SGHRS, CDR2 YFSETQ, per germline. CDR3 in DNA: TGCGCCAGCAGCTCGGCCGCGGGCGGGGGTTTATACGAGCAGTACTTC. Protein product: CASSSAAGGGLYEQYF. Full variable domain (rest looked up from reference TRBV5-1 and TRBJ2-7): KAGVTQTPRYLIKTRGQQVTLSCSPISGHRSVSWYQQTPGQGLQFLFEYFSETQRNKGNFPGRFSGRQFSNSRSEMNVSTLELGDSALYLCASSSAAGGGLYEQYFGPGTRLTVT.

The rearrangement uses TRBV30 and TRBJ1-2; possibly TRBD1 for D (6 bases). Between the trimmed V and J ends, which lost 0 bases and 6 bases, there was a span of 11 bases. This CDR3 has 13 residues. Germline values: CDR1 GTSNPN, CDR2 SVGIG (reference sequence). The CDR3 region has the DNA TGTGCCTGGAGTGTAATCCCAGGGGATGGCTACACCTTC. This sequence encodes CAWSVIPGDGYTF.

The DNA of the CDR3 is TGTGCCAGCAGTTACGGCATCTCCTACGAGCAGTACTTC. Amino acid sequence: CASSYGISYEQYF. This sequence joins TRBV6-2 or TRBV6-3 and TRBJ2-7, with D unclear. This CDR3 is built from 13 residues. Germline V gene sequence: CDR1 MNHEY, CDR2 SVGEGT. V lost 2 bases and J lost 0, with 5 bases in between.

This chain connects TRBV5-1 to TRBJ2-7, with 8 bases aligning to TRBD1. With V trimmed by 0 bases and J by 4 bases, 3 bases remained unmatched. Looked up from germline, CDR1 is SGHRS and CDR2 is YFSETQ. This CDR3 has 14 residues. In nucleotides, the CDR3 is TGCGCCAGCAGCTTGGCCCAGGGGGCGTACGAGCAGTACTTC. It yields the protein CASSLAQGAYEQYF.

V usage is TRBV5-1 and J usage is TRBJ2-7, with 7 bases lining up with TRBD1. With 2 bases clipped from V and 5 bases from J, the junction kept 7 bases outside the gene matches. In germline, CDR1 is SGHRS, CDR2 YFSETQ. CDR3 length: 14 residues. In DNA form, the CDR3 reads TGCGCCAGCAGCTTTGGTACAGGGGTCAACGAGCAGTACTTC. It codes for CASSFGTGVNEQYF.

The chain has TRBV6-5 and TRBJ1-1, with TRBD1 identical over 7 bases. Trimming removed 8 bases from V and 3 bases from J; junction bases left unmatched: 0. The germline CDR1 and CDR2 sequences are MNHEY and SVGAGI. The CDR3 loop spans 11 amino acids. The CDR3 DNA follows: TGTGCCAGCCAGGGGGACACTGAAGCTTTCTTT. Encoded protein: CASQGDTEAFF.

The rearrangement joins TRBV6-2 or TRBV6-3 to TRBJ1-5, with 7 bases aligning to TRBD1. Losses at the gene ends were 0 bases for V and 0 bases for J; bases not matched to a gene: 11. Germline V gives CDR1 MNHEY, CDR2 SVGEGT. The CDR3 contains 19 residues. CDR3 sequence reads: CASSYSISGDSHSNQPQHF. CDR3 DNA sequence: TGTGCCAGCAGTTACTCGATCTCGGGGGACAGTCATAGCAATCAGCCCCAGCATTTT.

The V and J genes are TRBV6-5 and TRBJ1-3, with D unresolved. This CDR3 comprises 16 residues. Trimming took 4 bases from V and 0 from J, leaving 13 bases between them. The germline CDR1 and CDR2 sequences are MNHEY and SVGAGI. CDR3 nucleotide sequence: TGTGCCAGCAGTTCCCACTCACCGAGCTCTGGAAACACCATATATTTT. It is translated as CASSSHSPSSGNTIYF.

The CDR3 is CATSSWGGLGEEKLFF. DNA of the CDR3: TGTGCCACCAGCAGTTGGGGTGGCCTCGGGGAAGAAAAACTGTTTTTT. V gene TRBV15 combines with J gene TRBJ1-4; D remains unclear. This CDR3 is built from 16 residues. Between the trimmed V and J ends, which lost 3 bases and 8 bases, there was a span of 19 bases. Germline CDR1 and CDR2: LNHNV and YYDKDF (reference sequence).